The 13 T cell receptor beta chains below were found in one sample sequenced in a study of T cell repertoires in cytomegalovirus infection (dated by TCRdb to about 2019). For sequencing, an Illumina HiSeq 1500 was employed. TCRdb reanalyzed the raw reads on its own, using fastp at Q25 for trimming and MiXCR for clone calling, and kept in-frame beta chains. Each CDR3 protein gets just one entry, which takes the most common genes and DNA from the rows behind it. In all, the sample holds 110,000 to 150,000 distinct CDR3 sequences, and over 25% of those were seen once. 45% to 55% of the sample lies in the top ten. The treatment or condition tag for this specimen amounts to: in vitro stimulation with specific CMV peptide epitopes to enrich CMV-specific T cells. Antigens of these TCRs are unknown. This specimen consisted of CD8+ T cells from cultured PBMCs, obtained from culture after CMV antigen stimulation. The receptor source for this set is a human donor in good health (CMV status not recorded). Some clones in this sample may be carry-over from other donors' samples.

This clonotype was recorded many times. V gene TRBV11-2 combines with J gene TRBJ1-1; D unclear. The CDR3 is 14 residues long. Germline V CDR1 and CDR2: SGHAT, FQNNGV. V was cut by 0 bases and J by 6 bases, with 11 bases left in between. CDR3 coding DNA: TGTGCCAGCAGCTTAGATCTAATATTCGCTGAAGCTTTCTTT. It specifies CASSLDLIFAEAFF. Complete variable domain (other parts from reference TRBV11-2 and TRBJ1-1): EAGVAQSPRYKIIEKRQSVAFWCNPISGHATLYWYQQILGQGPKLLIQFQNNGVVDDSQLPKDRFSAERLKGVDSTLKIQPAKLEDSAVYLCASSLDLIFAEAFFGQGTRLTVV.

CDR3 protein: CASSIDGSYNEQFF. The DNA for the CDR3 is TGTGCCAGTAGTATAGACGGGTCCTACAATGAGCAGTTCTTC. The genes are TRBV19 and TRBJ2-1; no reliable D call. V was pared by 0 bases and J by 1 base, with 4 bases between. The CDR3 consists of 14 residues. The germline gives CDR1 LNHDA, CDR2 SQIVND (reference sequence).

This clonotype was counted a few times. The V and J genes are TRBV7-2 and TRBJ2-1; D may correspond to TRBD1 or TRBD2 (6 bases each). Germline V gene data show CDR1 as SGHTA and CDR2 as FQGNSA. The CDR3 contains 16 residues. Trimming took 1 base from V and 4 from J, leaving 14 bases between them. CDR3 nucleotides: TGTGCCAGCAGCTTAGGAGCCGGGGGCTTTTACAATGAGCAGTTCTTC. This sequence encodes CASSLGAGGFYNEQFF. Full variable domain (missing parts from reference TRBV7-2 and TRBJ2-1): GAGVSQSPSNKVTEKGKDVELRCDPISGHTALYWYRQSLGQGLEFLIYFQGNSAPDKSGLPSDRFSAERTGGSVSTLTIQRTQQEDSAVYLCASSLGAGGFYNEQFFGPGTRLTVL.

The chain employs TRBV5-5 and TRBJ2-1; 7 bases align to TRBD1. Germline assignment: CDR1 SGHKS and CDR2 YYEKEE (reference sequence). The CDR3 covers 15 residues. With V trimmed by 2 bases and J by 0 bases, 2 bases remained unmatched. The CDR3 DNA is TGTGCCAGCAGCTTTTGGGACAGCTCCTACAATGAGCAGTTCTTC. Translating gives CASSFWDSSYNEQFF.

Notes on this clonotype: This may come from a read error, since a much larger clone is one base off. The rearrangement links TRBV5-4 to TRBJ2-2, with D perhaps being TRBD1 or TRBD2 (5 bases each). The CDR3 runs to 13 residues. The germline V and J ends were trimmed by 2 bases and 5 bases, with 7 bases remaining between them. Germline V gene sequence: CDR1 SGHNT, CDR2 YYREEE (reference sequence). The CDR3 loop is CASSFGATGELFF. The CDR3 DNA follows: TGTGCCAGCAGCTTCGGGGCGACCGGGGAGCTGTTTTTT.

The chain links TRBV19 to TRBJ1-5; TRBD1 agrees at 8 bases. CDR1 and CDR2 from the germline V gene are LNHDA and SQIVND (reference sequence). J was trimmed by 3 bases and V by 4 bases; bases with no gene match: 5. This CDR3 comprises 15 residues. The CDR3 nucleotides are TGTGCCAGTAGTAGCGGGACAGGAATCAATCAGCCCCAGCATTTT. The encoded protein is CASSSGTGINQPQHF.

V is TRBV12-3 or TRBV12-4 and J is TRBJ1-1; D gene uncertain. Between the trimmed V and J ends, which lost 5 bases and 5 bases, there was a span of 12 bases. The CDR3 consists of 13 residues. In nucleotides, the CDR3 is TGTGCCAGCAGTCTACTCCCGGGAACTGAAGCTTTCTTT. This translates into CASSLLPGTEAFF.

There are a few counts of this clonotype. This chain joins TRBV2 and TRBJ2-2, with D unresolved. The germline V gene encodes CDR1 SNHLY and CDR2 FYNNEI. This CDR3 has 13 amino acids. V was cut by 2 bases and J by 7 bases, with 8 bases left in between. The CDR3 reads CASSESAGGELFF. The CDR3 nucleotides are TGTGCCAGCAGTGAATCAGCCGGCGGGGAGCTGTTTTTT.

This chain uses TRBV20-1 with TRBJ1-1; D might be TRBD1 (5 bases). The V and J ends lost 1 base and 1 base respectively, with 13 bases between them. In germline, CDR1 is DFQATT, CDR2 SNEGSKA (reference sequence). This CDR3 region has 15 residues. CDR3 sequence (DNA): TGCAGTGCTAGAGCCCCAGGGTATACGAACACTGAAGCTTTCTTT. Translating it yields CSARAPGYTNTEAFF.

The rearrangement links TRBV6-6 to TRBJ1-6; D possibly corresponds to TRBD1 (5 bases). Germline V lookup: CDR1 MNHNY, CDR2 SVGAGI (reference sequence). The CDR3 totals 15 residues. Trimming left V 5 bases short and J 7 bases short, with 15 bases between. This chain's CDR3 is CASSATGTGNSPLHF. In DNA form, the CDR3 reads TGTGCCAGCAGTGCCACCGGGACGGGGAATTCACCCCTCCACTTT.

The chain links TRBV7-9 to TRBJ2-7; TRBD1 might be the D (5 bases). Trimming took off 3 bases at V and 0 bases at J, with 12 bases between the two ends. Germline CDR1 is SEHNR and CDR2 is FQNEAQ (reference sequence). The CDR3 totals 15 residues. CDR3: CASSFPTENSYEQYF. CDR3 in DNA: TGTGCCAGCAGCTTTCCGACAGAAAACTCCTACGAGCAGTACTTC.

There are many counts of this clonotype. The rearrangement links TRBV7-9 to TRBJ1-2; 8 bases fit TRBD1. Germline CDR1 SEHNR, CDR2 FQNEAQ (reference sequence). Trimming took 7 bases from V and 6 from J; bases not matched to a gene: 7. The CDR3 extends over 13 amino acids. CDR3 residues: CASTRQGADGYTF. Here the CDR3 DNA reads TGTGCCAGCACCCGCCAGGGGGCAGATGGCTACACCTTC.

CDR3: CASSFGVPDTEAFF. In DNA, the CDR3 is TGTGCCAGCAGTTTCGGGGTTCCGGACACTGAAGCTTTCTTT. This rearrangement joins TRBV6-2 or TRBV6-3 to TRBJ1-1; D ambiguous. CDR1 is MNHEY, CDR2 SVGEGT, per germline. V lost 4 bases and J 3 bases, leaving 12 bases between the germline ends. This CDR3 region has 14 residues.